The 17 T cell receptor beta chains below were found in one sample sequenced in a study of T-cell memory formation after mild COVID-19. MiXCR, applied by TCRdb to the 5' RACE reads, yields one record per CDR3 protein. The table includes tens of thousands of distinct CDR3 sequences, approximately 15% detected once. The specimen was PBMCs or a T cell subset sorted from them (not recorded which). Every receptor here comes from a man between 18 and 29 years old who had mild COVID-19 (a few samples of this study predate the infection). Cell type and time point are not known.

This clonotype was seen more than once but under ten times. J is TRBJ1-1 and V is TRBV6-1; 8 nucleotides align to TRBD1. The trim removed 6 bases at V and 5 bases at J, leaving 14 bases unmatched. Germline assignment: CDR1 MNHNS and CDR2 SASEGT. The CDR3 sequence is 16 residues long. CDR3 residues: CASRWDRSGWRTEAFF. The CDR3 region has the DNA TGTGCCAGCAGGTGGGACAGGTCAGGATGGAGGACTGAAGCTTTCTTT.

This clonotype has a single count. V and J are TRBV29-1 and TRBJ1-2; D gene unclear. Germline V gene lookup returns CDR1 SQVTM and CDR2 ANQGSEA. The CDR3 has 11 amino acids. Trimming removed 3 bases at V and 8 bases at J, with 10 bases between. CDR3 residues: CSVEAREGYTF. DNA of the CDR3: TGCAGCGTTGAGGCTAGGGAAGGCTACACCTTC.

This sequence joins TRBV7-8 and TRBJ2-3, with 8 bases matching TRBD2. Germline lookup yields CDR1 SGHVS and CDR2 FQNEAQ. V lost 1 base, J lost 2 bases, and 8 bases stayed unmatched. The CDR3 loop spans 17 amino acids. The CDR3 region has the DNA TGTGCCAGCAGCTTAGGATCGGGGGGGGCGCCCACAGATACGCAGTATTTT. Residues: CASSLGSGGAPTDTQYF.

This chain joins TRBV7-2 and TRBJ1-4; 7 bases align to TRBD1. In germline, CDR1 is SGHTA, CDR2 FQGNSA. The junction had 8 bases not matched to a gene; V was cut back by 5 bases and J by 8 bases. There are 14 residues in the CDR3. CDR3 sequence (DNA): TGTGCCAGCAGCGCCCGGGACAGCCTAGAAAAACTGTTTTTT. It yields the protein CASSARDSLEKLFF. The entire variable domain, with the rest obtained from reference TRBV7-2 and TRBJ1-4, is as follows: GAGVSQSPSNKVTEKGKDVELRCDPISGHTALYWYRQSLGQGLEFLIYFQGNSAPDKSGLPSDRFSAERTGGSVSTLTIQRTQQEDSAVYLCASSARDSLEKLFFGSGTQLSVL.

J is TRBJ1-4 and V is TRBV10-2; no firm D call. Per germline, CDR1 WSHSY and CDR2 SAAADI. Trimming shortened V by 3 bases and J by 5 bases, and 4 bases separated the two germline ends. The CDR3 consists of 12 residues. For the CDR3, the DNA is TGCGCCAGCAGTGATCCGAATGAAAAACTGTTTTTT. Amino acids: CASSDPNEKLFF.

This clonotype was observed a few times. The gene calls are TRBV7-9 and TRBJ1-6, with D unresolved. Germline V gene lookup returns CDR1 SEHNR and CDR2 FQNEAQ (reference sequence). The CDR3 sequence is 14 residues long. V was trimmed by 1 base and J by 8 bases, leaving 9 bases between them. The CDR3 DNA follows: TGTGCCAGCAGCTTAGTTGGCTTACATTCACCCCTCCACTTT. Its protein product is CASSLVGLHSPLHF.

V gene TRBV6-5 combines with J gene TRBJ2-1; 8 positions agree with TRBD2. The germline gives CDR1 MNHEY, CDR2 SVGAGI. The CDR3 extends over 15 amino acids. J lost 6 bases, V lost 5 bases, and 9 bases had no gene match. The CDR3 DNA reads TGTGCCAGCAGTATCAGAGCGGGGGCCAGCAATGAGCAGTTCTTC. Protein sequence: CASSIRAGASNEQFF.

Written as DNA, the CDR3 is TGTGCCAGCAGCTCCGGACAGAGCCATGGCTACACCTTC. Its translation: CASSSGQSHGYTF. The chain recombines TRBV7-9 with TRBJ1-2, with a tentative D call TRBD1 (6 bases). V lost 4 bases and J 6 bases, leaving 12 bases between the germline ends. Germline loops: CDR1 SEHNR, CDR2 FQNEAQ (reference sequence). This CDR3 spans 13 amino acids. Full variable domain (remainder filled in from reference TRBV7-9 and TRBJ1-2): DTGVSQNPRHKITKRGQNVTFRCDPISEHNRLYWYRQTLGQGPEFLTYFQNEAQLEKSRLLSDRFSAERPKGSFSTLEIQRTEQGDSAMYLCASSSGQSHGYTFGSGTRLTVV.

In its sample, this clonotype was seen many times. The gene calls are TRBV5-1 and TRBJ2-3; D is uncertain. V gave up 5 bases and J gave up 0 bases, with 7 bases separating them. The CDR3 contains 13 residues. Germline-derived CDR1 and CDR2 are SGHRS and YFSETQ. The CDR3 region has the DNA TGCGCCAGCAGGTCGGACAGCACAGATACGCAGTATTTT. This sequence encodes CASRSDSTDTQYF.

Many counts were recorded for this clonotype. The J gene is TRBJ2-4, the V gene TRBV7-2; D possibly matches TRBD1 or TRBD2 (7 bases each). This CDR3 comprises 17 residues. Trimming left V 1 base short and J 6 bases short, with 19 bases between. Germline CDR1 reads SGHTA; CDR2 reads FQGNSA. CDR3 region: CASSLVVRGGPGNIQYF. CDR3 nucleotides: TGTGCCAGCAGCTTAGTCGTCAGGGGGGGCCCCGGAAACATTCAGTACTTC.

In this sample, this clonotype is medium-sized. The V gene is TRBV7-8, the J gene TRBJ2-1; TRBD2 agrees at 10 bases. Germline CDR1 SGHVS, CDR2 FQNEAQ. The CDR3 runs 15 residues. The trim removed 3 bases at V and 13 bases at J, leaving 12 bases unmatched. CDR3 region: CASSFGTSVLISQFF. The CDR3 DNA sequence: TGTGCCAGCAGCTTCGGGACTAGCGTCTTGATCTCCCAGTTCTTC.

This clonotype has more than one count but fewer than ten. The DNA of the CDR3 is TGTGCCAGCAGCCAGTTAGACAGGGGCATTGGATATAATGAGCAGTTCTTC. Its translation: CASSQLDRGIGYNEQFF. The chain employs TRBV4-2 and TRBJ2-1; TRBD1 matches 8 bases. The CDR3 loop spans 17 amino acids. Per the germline V gene, CDR1 is LGHNA and CDR2 is YNFKEQ. J lost 7 bases, V lost 3 bases, and 14 bases had no gene match.

This clonotype was detected a few times. The V and J genes are TRBV6-5 and TRBJ1-1; D call uncertain. Germline lookup yields CDR1 MNHEY and CDR2 SVGAGI. The CDR3 runs 13 residues. V lost 4 bases, J lost 0 bases, and 6 bases lay in between. CDR3 amino acids: CASSFGLNTEAFF. The CDR3 region has the DNA TGTGCCAGCAGTTTTGGGTTGAACACTGAAGCTTTCTTT.

V is TRBV10-2 and J is TRBJ2-3, with 10 bases identical to TRBD2. The germline V gene encodes CDR1 WSHSY and CDR2 SAAADI. The CDR3 sequence is 15 residues long. The trim removed 7 bases at V and 6 bases at J, leaving 10 bases unmatched. CDR3 nucleotide sequence: TGCGCCAGCACCGACAGCGGGGGGGCCGTGGATACGCAGTATTTT. It specifies CASTDSGGAVDTQYF.

This clonotype was counted only a few times. The chain links TRBV12-3 or TRBV12-4 to TRBJ1-2; D is undetermined. Between the trimmed V and J ends, which lost 5 bases and 4 bases, there was a span of 11 bases. The CDR3 loop spans 13 amino acids. The DNA of the CDR3 is TGTGCCAGCAGTCCCAGTTTATCCTATGGCTACACCTTC. Residues: CASSPSLSYGYTF.

This clonotype has more than one count but fewer than ten. The chain employs TRBV6-5 and TRBJ1-2; the match to TRBD1 covers 10 bases. The CDR3 runs 16 residues. From germline, CDR1 is MNHEY and CDR2 SVGAGI. With 5 bases clipped from V and 6 bases from J, the junction kept 12 bases outside the gene matches. The CDR3 region has the DNA TGTGCCAGCAGTAACTACCCGGGACAGGGGAGAAATGGCTACACCTTC. Translated: CASSNYPGQGRNGYTF.

This clonotype appeared many times. The chain couples TRBV7-9 to TRBJ2-7; D ambiguous. The CDR3 is made up of 12 amino acids. In germline, CDR1 is SEHNR, CDR2 FQNEAQ (reference sequence). Trimming pared 4 bases from V and 1 base from J, leaving 5 bases between. CDR3 nucleotide sequence: TGTGCCAGCAGCTGGGATTCCTACGAGCAGTACTTC. Its protein is CASSWDSYEQYF.